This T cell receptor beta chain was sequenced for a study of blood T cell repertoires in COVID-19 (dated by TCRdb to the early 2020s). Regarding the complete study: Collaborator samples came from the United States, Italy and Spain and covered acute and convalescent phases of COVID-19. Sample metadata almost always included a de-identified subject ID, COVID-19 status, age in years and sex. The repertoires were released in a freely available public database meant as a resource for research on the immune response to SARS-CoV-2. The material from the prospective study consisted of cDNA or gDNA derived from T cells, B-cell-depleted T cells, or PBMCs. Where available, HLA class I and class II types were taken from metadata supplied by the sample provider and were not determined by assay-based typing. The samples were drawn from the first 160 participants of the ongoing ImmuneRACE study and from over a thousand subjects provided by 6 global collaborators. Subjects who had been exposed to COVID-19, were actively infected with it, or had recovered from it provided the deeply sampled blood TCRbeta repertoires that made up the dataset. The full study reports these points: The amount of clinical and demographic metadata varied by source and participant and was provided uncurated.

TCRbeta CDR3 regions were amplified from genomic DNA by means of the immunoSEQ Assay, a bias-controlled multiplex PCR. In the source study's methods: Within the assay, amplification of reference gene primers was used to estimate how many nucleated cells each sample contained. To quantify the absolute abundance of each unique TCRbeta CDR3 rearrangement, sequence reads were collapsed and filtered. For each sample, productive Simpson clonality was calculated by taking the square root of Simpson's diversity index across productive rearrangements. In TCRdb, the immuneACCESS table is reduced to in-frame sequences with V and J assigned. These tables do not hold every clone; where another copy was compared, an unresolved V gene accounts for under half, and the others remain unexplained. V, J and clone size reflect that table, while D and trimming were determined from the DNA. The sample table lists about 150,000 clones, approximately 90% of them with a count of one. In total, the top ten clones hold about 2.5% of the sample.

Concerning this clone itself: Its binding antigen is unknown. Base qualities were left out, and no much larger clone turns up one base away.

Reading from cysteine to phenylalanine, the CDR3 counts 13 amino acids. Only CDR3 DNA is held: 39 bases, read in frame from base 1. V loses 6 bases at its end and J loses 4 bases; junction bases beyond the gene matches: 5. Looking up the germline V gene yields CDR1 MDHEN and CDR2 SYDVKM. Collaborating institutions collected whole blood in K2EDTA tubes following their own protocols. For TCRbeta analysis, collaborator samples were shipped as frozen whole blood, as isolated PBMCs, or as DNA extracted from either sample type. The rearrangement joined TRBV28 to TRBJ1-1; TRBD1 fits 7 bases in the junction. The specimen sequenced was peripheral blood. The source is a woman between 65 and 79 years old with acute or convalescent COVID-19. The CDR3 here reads CASRTGWVTEAFF. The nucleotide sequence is TGTGCCAGCAGGACAGGGTGGGTCACTGAAGCTTTCTTT.